This TCR beta chain was recovered during a study of blood T cell repertoires in COVID-19. Study-level information: Sites across the United States, Italy and Spain contributed samples from acute and convalescent COVID-19. T cells, B-cell-depleted T cells, or PBMCs supplied cDNA or gDNA.

Trimming cost V 7 bases and J 3 bases; bases outside gene matches: 2. This CDR3 region has 14 residues. Germline loops: CDR1 SNHLY, CDR2 FYNNEI. How the authors handled the data: The assay estimated nucleated cells by amplifying reference gene primers. The table came from immunoSEQ multiplex PCR; TCRdb's copy has only in-frame clones and leaves some out. Clone size and V and J calls were adopted from that table, with D and trimming inferred from the DNA. The table includes around 150,000 clones, 65% to 85% detected once. The TCR comes from a man aged 60-69 years with active or convalescent COVID-19. The chain couples TRBV2 to TRBJ2-3; 12 bases line up with TRBD2. The sample was peripheral blood. The CDR3 nucleotides read TGTGCCAGCATTGGACTAGCGGGAACAGATACGCAGTATTTT. It translates to CASIGLAGTDTQYF. Based on the CDR3 plus reference TRBV2 and TRBJ2-3, the full variable domain is EPEVTQTPSHQVTQMGQEVILRCVPISNHLYFYWYRQILGQKVEFLVSFYNNEISEKSEIFDDQFSVERPDGSNFTLKIRSTKLEDSAMYFCASIGLAGTDTQYFGPGTRLTVL.